The rows below give T cell receptor beta chains drawn from one sample of a study of blood T cell repertoires in COVID-19. Measured with immunoSEQ multiplex PCR; TCRdb has only the in-frame clones, and not every one. Among 150,000 to 160,000 clones, roughly 80% were seen once, and the ten largest hold around 10%. The source material was peripheral blood. These receptors all stem from an older woman with COVID-19, enrolled during active disease. Both conserved end residues are part of each CDR3. The order of the fields is J gene, D gene, V gene, clone size, CDR3 length, CDR3 DNA, CDR3 protein. The D gene is left open where the match is weak. For some rows the clone size is stated as once, few or many, or as a class when expanded; others skip it.

TRBJ1-5 TRBD1 TRBV19 - 16 TGTGCCAGTAGTATCCGCAAGGGCCAGGGGGATCAGCCCCAGCATTTT CASSIRKGQGDQPQHF
TRBJ1-2 TRBD1 TRBV7-3 once 15 TGTGCCAGCAGCTTAGGGATAGGGGGCAGCTATGGCTACACCTTC CASSLGIGGSYGYTF
TRBJ2-3 - TRBV6-6 - 14 TGTGCCAGCATCCGCAGGGGTAGCACAGATACGCAGTATTTT CASIRRGSTDTQYF
TRBJ2-2 TRBD2 TRBV7-7 - 17 TGTGCTAGCAGCTTAGAAGTAGCGGGCTCGAACACCGGGGAGCTGTTTTTT CASSLEVAGSNTGELFF
TRBJ2-3 - TRBV15 - 13 TGTGCCACCAGCTCCCGTGGCACAGATACGCAGTATTTT CATSSRGTDTQYF
TRBJ2-3 TRBD2 TRBV5-1 - 16 TGCGCCAGCAGCCCGACTAGCGGGGGGGCCGTAGATACGCAGTATTTT CASSPTSGGAVDTQYF
TRBJ1-2 - TRBV7-8 once 15 TGTGCCAGCAGCTTAGCCGCGGGTTCTAACTATGGCTACACCTTC CASSLAAGSNYGYTF
TRBJ2-1 TRBD2 TRBV5-8 - 17 TGTGCCAGCAGCTTGGCCGGGACTAGCGGGAGGTGGAATGAGCAGTTCTTC CASSLAGTSGRWNEQFF
TRBJ2-3 - TRBV4-1 - 16 TGCGCCAGCAGCCAAGATTCAGGGGTTCACTCAGATACGCAGTATTTT CASSQDSGVHSDTQYF
TRBJ1-6 - TRBV5-1 few 15 TGCGCCAGCAGCTTGGAGAGCTCCTATAATTCACCCCTCCACTTT CASSLESSYNSPLHF
TRBJ2-1 TRBD2 TRBV5-4 - 14 TGTGCCAGCAGCTTTCTGTTGGCGGGGGGGGAGCAGTTCTTC CASSFLLAGGEQFF
TRBJ1-1 - TRBV11-3 - 13 TGTGCCAGCAGCCTGACAACGAACACTGAAGCTTTCTTT CASSLTTNTEAFF
TRBJ1-5 - TRBV5-6 - 15 TGTGCCAGCAGCGGCACAGGTGGGGGCAATCAGCCCCAGCATTTT CASSGTGGGNQPQHF
TRBJ1-2 TRBD1 TRBV6-1 - 16 TGTGCCAGCAGTGCCGGGACAGGGGGGCTGAACTATGGCTACACCTTC CASSAGTGGLNYGYTF
TRBJ1-3 - TRBV9 - 14 TGTGCCAGCAGCCCTCTGAGTGCCGGAAACACCATATATTTT CASSPLSAGNTIYF
TRBJ1-1 TRBD1 TRBV29-1 - 12 TGCAGCGTTGAAACAGGGGCGACTGAAGCTTTCTTT CSVETGATEAFF
TRBJ2-1 TRBD2 TRBV6-5 - 13 TGTGCCAGCAGCGGACTAGCGGGCAATGAGCAGTTCTTC CASSGLAGNEQFF
TRBJ1-1 TRBD1 TRBV7-3 - 14 TGTGCCAGCAGCACAGACAGGGATTCGACTGAAGCTTTCTTT CASSTDRDSTEAFF